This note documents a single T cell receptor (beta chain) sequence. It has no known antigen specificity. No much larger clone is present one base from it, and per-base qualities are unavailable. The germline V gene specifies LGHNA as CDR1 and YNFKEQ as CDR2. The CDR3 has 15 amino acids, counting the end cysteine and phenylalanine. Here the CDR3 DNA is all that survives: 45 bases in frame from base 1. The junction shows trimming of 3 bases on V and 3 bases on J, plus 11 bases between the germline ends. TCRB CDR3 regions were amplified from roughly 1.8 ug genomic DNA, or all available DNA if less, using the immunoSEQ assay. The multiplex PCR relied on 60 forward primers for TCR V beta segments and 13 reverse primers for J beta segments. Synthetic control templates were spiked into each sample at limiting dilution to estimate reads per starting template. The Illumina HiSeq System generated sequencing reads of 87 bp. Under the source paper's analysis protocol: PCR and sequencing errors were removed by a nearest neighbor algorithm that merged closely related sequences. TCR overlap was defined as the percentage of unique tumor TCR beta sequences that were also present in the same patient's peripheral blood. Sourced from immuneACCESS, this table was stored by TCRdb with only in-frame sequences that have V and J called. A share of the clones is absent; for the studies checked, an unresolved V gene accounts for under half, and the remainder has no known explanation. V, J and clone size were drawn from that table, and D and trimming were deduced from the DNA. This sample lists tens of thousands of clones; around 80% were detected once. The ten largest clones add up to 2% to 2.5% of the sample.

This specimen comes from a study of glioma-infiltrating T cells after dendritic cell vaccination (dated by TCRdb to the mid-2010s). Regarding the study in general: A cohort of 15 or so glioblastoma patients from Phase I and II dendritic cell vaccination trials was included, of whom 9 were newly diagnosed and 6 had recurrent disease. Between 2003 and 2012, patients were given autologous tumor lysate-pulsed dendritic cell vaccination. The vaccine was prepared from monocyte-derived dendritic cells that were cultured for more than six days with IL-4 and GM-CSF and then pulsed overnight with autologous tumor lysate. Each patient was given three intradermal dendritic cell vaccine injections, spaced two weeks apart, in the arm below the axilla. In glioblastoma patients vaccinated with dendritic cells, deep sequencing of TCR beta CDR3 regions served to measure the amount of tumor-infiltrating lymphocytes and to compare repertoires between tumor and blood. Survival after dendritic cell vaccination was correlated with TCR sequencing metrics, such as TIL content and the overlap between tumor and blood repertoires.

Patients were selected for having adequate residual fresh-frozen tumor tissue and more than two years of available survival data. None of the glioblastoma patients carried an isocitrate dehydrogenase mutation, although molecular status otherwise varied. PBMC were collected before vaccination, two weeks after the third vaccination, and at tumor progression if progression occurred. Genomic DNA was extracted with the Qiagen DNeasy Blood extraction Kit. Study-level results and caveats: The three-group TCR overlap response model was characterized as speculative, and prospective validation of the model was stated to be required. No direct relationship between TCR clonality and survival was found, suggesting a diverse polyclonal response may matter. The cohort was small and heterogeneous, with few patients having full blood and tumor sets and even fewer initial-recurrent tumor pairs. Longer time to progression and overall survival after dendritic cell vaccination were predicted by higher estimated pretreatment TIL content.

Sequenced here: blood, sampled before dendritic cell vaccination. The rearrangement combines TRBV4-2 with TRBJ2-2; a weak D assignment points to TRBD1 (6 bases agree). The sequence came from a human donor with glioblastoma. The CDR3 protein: CASSQPQGDTGELFF. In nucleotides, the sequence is TGTGCCAGCAGCCAGCCACAGGGCGACACCGGGGAGCTGTTTTTT.